The rows below give T cell receptor beta chains drawn from one sample of a study of shared clonotypes between healthy human individuals. Clones were read by immunoSEQ multiplex PCR, and TCRdb kept only the in-frame ones, dropping some. The sample has 2 million to 3 million clones; around 94% are singletons. Sequencing used naive CD4+ T cells sorted from blood. These receptors originate from a man between 18 and 35 years old in good health. Both conserved end residues are part of each CDR3. A D gene is named only where the DNA matches it firmly. Expanded clones are given a class, and other clones once, few, many or no size at all.

d_gene | abundance | j_gene | v_gene | CDR3aa | CDR3nt
TRBD1 | - | TRBJ1-5 | TRBV27 | CASSSGQAYNQPQHF | TGTGCCAGCAGTTCGGGACAGGCTTACAATCAGCCCCAGCATTTT
- | - | TRBJ2-7 | TRBV5-1 | CASSPRGSVNYEQYF | TGCGCCAGCAGCCCTAGGGGCTCAGTGAACTACGAGCAGTACTTC
- | - | TRBJ1-2 | TRBV30 | CAWGNPGTYGYTF | TGTGCCTGGGGCAATCCCGGCACTTATGGCTACACCTTC
- | - | TRBJ1-2 | TRBV30 | CAWSVSGSGYTF | TGTGCCTGGAGTGTATCAGGGAGCGGCTACACCTTC
- | - | TRBJ2-7 | TRBV30 | CACGYASYEQYF | TGTGCCTGCGGATACGCCTCCTACGAGCAGTACTTC
- | - | TRBJ2-7 | TRBV28 | CASSLPRTPSAYEQYF | TGTGCCAGCAGTCTCCCCCGGACACCCTCCGCCTACGAGCAGTACTTC
TRBD1 | once | TRBJ2-7 | TRBV6-6 | CASRLQGLDEQYF | TGTGCCAGCAGATTACAGGGGTTGGACGAGCAGTACTTC
- | once | TRBJ2-5 | TRBV2 | CASRGSEETQYF | TGTGCCAGCAGAGGATCAGAGGAGACCCAGTACTTC
- | - | TRBJ2-6 | TRBV4-3 | CASSQGEGSSGANVLTF | TGCGCCAGCAGCCAAGGCGAGGGGAGCTCTGGGGCCAACGTCCTGACTTTC
TRBD1 | - | TRBJ1-6 | TRBV30 | CAWRGPTGSSYNSPLHF | TGTGCCTGGAGGGGTCCGACAGGGAGCTCCTATAATTCACCCCTCCACTTT
- | once | TRBJ1-6 | TRBV5-1 | CASSLTAQYNSPLHF | TGCGCCAGCAGCTTGACGGCACAGTATAATTCACCCCTCCACTTT
- | once | TRBJ1-2 | TRBV5-5 | CASSLEGRANYGYTF | TGTGCCAGCAGCTTGGAGGGGCGGGCTAACTATGGCTACACCTTC
- | - | TRBJ1-3 | TRBV5-1 | CASSPQAQGSGNTIYF | TGCGCCAGCAGCCCGCAGGCCCAGGGGAGTGGAAACACCATATATTTT
TRBD2 | - | TRBJ2-2 | TRBV10-3 | CAITSGSPGTGELFF | TGTGCCATCACTAGCGGGAGCCCGGGCACCGGGGAGCTGTTTTTT
TRBD1 | once | TRBJ1-6 | TRBV19 | CASSIADRGNNSPLHF | TGTGCCAGTAGTATTGCGGACAGGGGAAATAATTCACCCCTCCACTTT
TRBD1 | - | TRBJ2-3 | TRBV19 | CASSGTGTWTQYF | TGTGCCAGTAGCGGGACAGGGACATGGACGCAGTATTTT
TRBD1 | - | TRBJ1-1 | TRBV5-1 | CASSFGQVGSPEAFF | TGCGCCAGCAGCTTCGGACAGGTAGGATCCCCTGAAGCTTTCTTT
- | - | TRBJ1-3 | TRBV29-1 | CSVYRIGGSGNTIYF | TGCAGCGTTTATCGCATTGGGGGGTCTGGAAACACCATATATTTT
- | - | TRBJ1-5 | TRBV29-1 | CSVHTGFDQPQHF | TGCAGCGTACATACAGGTTTCGATCAGCCCCAGCATTTT
TRBD1 | - | TRBJ2-3 | TRBV2 | CASSGGQGATDTQYF | TGTGCCAGCAGTGGGGGACAGGGAGCCACAGATACGCAGTATTTT
- | - | TRBJ2-3 | TRBV7-9 | CASSLGSGVSTDTQYF | TGTGCCAGCAGCTTAGGGAGCGGAGTTAGCACAGATACGCAGTATTTT
- | - | TRBJ1-4 | TRBV11-2 | CASSLPTGPNEKLFF | TGTGCCAGCAGCCTACCGACAGGCCCTAATGAAAAACTGTTTTTT
TRBD2 | - | TRBJ2-1 | TRBV30 | CAWSIWSSGSNEQFF | TGTGCCTGGAGTATCTGGTCTAGCGGGAGCAATGAGCAGTTCTTC
- | - | TRBJ2-6 | TRBV6-6 | CASTGSGANVLTF | TGTGCCAGCACCGGCTCTGGGGCCAACGTCCTGACTTTC
TRBD1 | - | TRBJ1-6 | TRBV30 | CAWEGTGGSPLHF | TGTGCCTGGGAGGGGACAGGGGGTTCACCCCTCCACTTT
- | - | TRBJ1-2 | TRBV18 | CASSLDQAGGYGYTF | TGTGCCAGCTCACTAGACCAGGCCGGAGGCTATGGCTACACCTTC
- | - | TRBJ2-5 | TRBV7-7 | CASSLGGARETQYF | TGTGCTAGCAGCTTGGGAGGAGCGAGAGAGACCCAGTACTTC
- | - | TRBJ2-3 | TRBV4-1 | CASSAEWTDTQYF | TGCGCCAGCAGCGCGGAATGGACAGATACGCAGTATTTT
TRBD1 | - | TRBJ2-7 | TRBV27 | CASSLRQGSYEQYF | TGTGCCAGCAGTTTAAGACAGGGGTCCTACGAGCAGTACTTC
TRBD1 | - | TRBJ2-2 | TRBV5-1 | CASSLGWTGPNTGELFF | TGCGCCAGCAGCTTGGGGTGGACAGGACCCAACACCGGGGAGCTGTTTTTT
TRBD2 | - | TRBJ2-5 | TRBV5-1 | CASSLGGGAPKQETQYF | TGCGCCAGCAGCTTAGGCGGGGGGGCCCCCAAACAAGAGACCCAGTACTTC
- | - | TRBJ2-1 | TRBV19 | CASTDYKGSYNEQFF | TGTGCCAGTACCGATTATAAGGGTTCCTACAATGAGCAGTTCTTC
- | few | TRBJ1-5 | TRBV10-3 | CAISESTPEPQHF | TGTGCCATCAGTGAGTCGACACCCGAGCCCCAGCATTTT